The TCR beta chain under discussion was sequenced for a study of CD8+CD57+ T cells in acquired aplastic anemia (dated by TCRdb to between 2017 and 2018). Turning to the overall study: Extracted DNA from sorted CD4+ and CD8+ cells averaged approximately 3 ug, ranging from roughly 0.17 to 27.4 ug. Healthy donor samples averaged roughly 9.8 million reads for CD4+ and under 12 million for CD8+ cells. General findings and caveats noted by the study authors: CD8+ Simpson's diversity did not differ significantly between patients and healthy controls (P=0.060). Around 28 CD8+ CDR3 sequences were found to be shared between patients and controls, but these sequences appeared to be highly expressed in patients and within the immunodominant clones of the patients.

This clonotype was recorded a few times. Its cognate antigen has yet to be identified. Because the CDR3 is missing its conserved closing phenylalanine or tryptophan, this is likely a read error. Genomic DNA was used as template for profiling of TCR beta VDJ combinations and CDR3 sequences. An Illumina HiSeq 2000 was the platform used for TCR repertoire sequencing. Regarding the original processing steps: Repertoire assessment relied on Simpson's diversity index, CDR3 size and DJ length profiles, and TRBV/TRBJ rearrangement plots. The most abundant DNA sequence in the deep sequencing data was defined as the immunodominant clone. CDR3 amino acid sequences were checked for sharing across subjects and were also compared against the VDJdb database and published repertoires. In-frame beta chains were kept once TCRdb had trimmed the public reads at Q25 with fastp and called clones with MiXCR. Entries are consolidated by CDR3 protein sequence, retaining the most common genes and DNA. These V and J calls rely on TCRdb rather than the paper's analysis. The sample table records roughly 58,000 distinct CDR3 sequences; about 56% of these occur just once. The leading ten clones occupy around 2.3% of the sample.

The CDR3 has 14 amino acids, counting both end residues. Only the CDR3 DNA stays, 42 bases, in frame from base 1. The germline V gene supplies CDR1 SGHRS and CDR2 YFSETQ. In the study, sorted CD4+ and CD8+ blood T cells from patients with severe aplastic anemia and from healthy subjects underwent deep sequencing of TCR repertoires. Ficoll-Paque density gradient centrifugation was used to isolate peripheral blood mononuclear cells. Before DNA extraction, CD4+ and CD8+ T cells were sorted with FACS or magnetic beads. The sample consisted of sorted CD4+, CD8+, or CD8+CD57+ T cells (not recorded which) from PBMCs. The chain joins TRBV5-1 to TRBJ2-7; no D gene can be assigned with confidence. The TCR was taken from a human donor in good health, serving as a control. CDR3 sequence: CAGSFDLSNYEQYL. The DNA sequence follows: TGCGCCGGCAGCTTCGACCTAAGTAACTACGAGCAGTACCTC.